What follows are 19 T cell receptor beta chains derived from one specimen sequenced in a study of blood T cell repertoires in COVID-19 (TCRdb year 2020). The library was made by the immunoSEQ multiplex PCR assay. Here the immuneACCESS table is served through TCRdb, limited to in-frame sequences with V and J called. Missing clones are a known gap in these copies; in checked studies unresolved V genes cover under half, and the rest lacks a known reason. The sample has 65,000 to 95,000 clones on record, around 90% of them singletons. The ten top clones hold roughly 4.4% of the sample. The sample was peripheral blood. These receptors all come from a man aged 45-65 years with active COVID-19.

The rearrangement links TRBV11-2 to TRBJ2-7, with 8 bases matching TRBD2. The CDR3 has 14 residues. Germline assignment: CDR1 SGHAT and CDR2 FQNNGV. Losses at the gene ends were 4 bases for V and 4 bases for J; bases not matched to a gene: 6. The CDR3: CASSSGGIVYEQYF. DNA of the CDR3: TGTGCCAGCAGCTCGGGAGGGATCGTTTACGAGCAGTACTTC. The variable domain in full, completed from reference TRBV11-2 and TRBJ2-7, reads EAGVAQSPRYKIIEKRQSVAFWCNPISGHATLYWYQQILGQGPKLLIQFQNNGVVDDSQLPKDRFSAERLKGVDSTLKIQPAKLEDSAVYLCASSSGGIVYEQYFGPGTRLTVT.

This clone was recorded a few times. The chain combines TRBV28 with TRBJ1-5, with 9 bases aligning to TRBD1. V was pared by 5 bases and J by 0 bases, with 11 bases of the junction left unmatched. The CDR3 has 18 residues. Germline loops: CDR1 MDHEN, CDR2 SYDVKM. The CDR3 protein is CASSPPGQGSYSNQPQHF. The CDR3 nucleotides are TGTGCCAGCAGTCCCCCCGGACAGGGGAGTTATAGCAATCAGCCCCAGCATTTT.

This chain connects TRBV7-9 to TRBJ2-7; D possibly corresponds to TRBD1 (6 bases). The germline V gene encodes CDR1 SEHNR and CDR2 FQNEAQ (reference sequence). The CDR3 consists of 12 residues. Trimming took off 5 bases at V and 4 bases at J, with 9 bases between the two ends. The chain's CDR3 is CASSPTGYEQYF. In DNA form, the CDR3 reads TGTGCCAGCAGCCCAACAGGGTACGAGCAGTACTTC. The complete variable domain, with remaining parts taken from reference TRBV7-9 and TRBJ2-7, reads DTGVSQNPRHKITKRGQNVTFRCDPISEHNRLYWYRQTLGQGPEFLTYFQNEAQLEKSRLLSDRFSAERPKGSFSTLEIQRTEQGDSAMYLCASSPTGYEQYFGPGTRLTVT.

The V and J genes are TRBV6-2 or TRBV6-3 and TRBJ2-2; no reliable D call. CDR1 is MNHEY and CDR2 is SVGEGT in the germline V gene. Trimming stripped 2 bases from V and 0 bases from J, with 10 bases between. The CDR3 contains 16 residues. The CDR3 sequence is CASSYNSRPNTGELFF. In nucleotides, the CDR3 is TGTGCCAGCAGTTACAATAGCCGACCGAACACCGGGGAGCTGTTTTTT.

The chain employs TRBV11-3 and TRBJ2-7; 9 positions agree with TRBD1. The V gene's germline CDR1 is SGHNT and CDR2 YENEEA. The trim removed 2 bases at V and 0 bases at J, leaving 5 bases unmatched. CDR3 length: 16 amino acids. The CDR3 loop is CASSLFGTGSSYEQYF. The CDR3 region has the DNA TGTGCCAGCAGCTTATTTGGGACAGGGTCCTCCTACGAGCAGTACTTC.

The CDR3 is CATQRSGSSLLSRWETQYF. The CDR3, as DNA: TGTGCCACCCAAAGGAGCGGGAGTTCGTTACTGTCGAGGTGGGAGACCCAGTACTTC. The chain carries TRBV27 and TRBJ2-5, with 8 bases aligning to TRBD2. CDR1 is MNHEY, CDR2 SMNVEV, per germline (reference sequence). The ends lost 10 bases at V and 5 bases at J; junction bases unmatched: 27. The CDR3 length is 19 residues.

Worth noting for this clone: The sample holds other DNA sequences that translate to the same CDR3. The chain uses TRBV9 and TRBJ1-1; TRBD1 matches 9 bases. CDR1 is SGDLS, CDR2 YYNGEE, per germline. The CDR3 runs 15 residues. With 3 bases clipped from V and 0 bases from J, the junction kept 3 bases outside the gene matches. The CDR3 nucleotides read TGTGCCAGCAGCGCGGGACAGGGTTTGAACACTGAAGCTTTCTTT. Translated, it gives CASSAGQGLNTEAFF.

The sample holds a few counts of this clone. J is TRBJ1-5 and V is TRBV7-9; no firm D call. This CDR3 is built from 16 residues. CDR1 SEHNR and CDR2 FQNEAQ come from the germline V gene (reference sequence). Between the trimmed V and J ends, which lost 5 bases and 0 bases, there was a span of 14 bases. The CDR3 protein is CASSNGAVYSNQPQHF. CDR3 coding DNA: TGTGCCAGCAGCAATGGAGCCGTGTATAGCAATCAGCCCCAGCATTTT.

The chain carries TRBV6-4 and TRBJ2-7, with 10 bases lining up with TRBD2. This CDR3 has 14 residues. With 9 bases clipped from V and 2 bases from J, the junction kept 7 bases outside the gene matches. Germline values: CDR1 MRHNA, CDR2 SNTAGT. The DNA for the CDR3 is TGTGCCAGGAGGTCTAGCGGGGGACCCTACGAGCAGTACTTC. Its protein is CARRSSGGPYEQYF.

This chain joins TRBV6-2 or TRBV6-3 and TRBJ2-1; a weak D match, TRBD2 (6 bases). The CDR3 has 13 amino acids. V was pared by 4 bases and J by 6 bases, with 10 bases between. Looked up from germline, CDR1 is MNHEY and CDR2 is SVGEGT. CDR3: CASSFQGGNEQFF. The CDR3 bases are TGTGCCAGCAGTTTCCAGGGAGGCAATGAGCAGTTCTTC.

This sequence joins TRBV28 and TRBJ1-1, with D perhaps TRBD1 (5 bases). Germline V gives CDR1 MDHEN, CDR2 SYDVKM. The CDR3 length is 14 residues. Trimming took off 3 bases at V and 2 bases at J, with 10 bases between the two ends. As DNA, the CDR3 is TGTGCCAGCAGTTTTAGACAGCTTAACACTGAAGCTTTCTTT. Its protein is CASSFRQLNTEAFF.

This clone was detected once. This chain connects TRBV20-1 to TRBJ1-2, with D perhaps matching TRBD1 (6 bases). The V and J ends lost 3 bases and 3 bases respectively, with 14 bases between them. From germline, CDR1 is DFQATT and CDR2 SNEGSKA (reference sequence). This CDR3 region has 14 residues. The CDR3 DNA is TGCAGTGCTAGTGCGTCCGGGACATACTATGGCTACACCTTC. Amino acids: CSASASGTYYGYTF.

The chain employs TRBV11-2 and TRBJ2-1; no definite D call. Trimming took 0 bases from V and 6 from J, leaving 9 bases between them. The V gene's germline CDR1 is SGHAT and CDR2 FQNNGV. The CDR3 has 14 residues. This CDR3 is CASSLDPPSNEQFF. The CDR3 coding sequence is TGTGCCAGCAGCTTAGATCCCCCGAGCAATGAGCAGTTCTTC.

This chain connects TRBV11-2 to TRBJ2-2; D not certain. Germline V gene sequence: CDR1 SGHAT, CDR2 FQNNGV. The ends were cut back, 2 bases at V and 3 bases at J, with 4 bases in the middle. This CDR3 has 13 residues. The CDR3 loop reads CASSLRHTGELFF. The CDR3 DNA is TGTGCCAGCAGCTTACGTCACACCGGGGAGCTGTTTTTT. Filled out from reference TRBV11-2 and TRBJ2-2, the complete variable domain reads EAGVAQSPRYKIIEKRQSVAFWCNPISGHATLYWYQQILGQGPKLLIQFQNNGVVDDSQLPKDRFSAERLKGVDSTLKIQPAKLEDSAVYLCASSLRHTGELFFGEGSRLTVL.

The chain combines TRBV9 with TRBJ2-1; a possible D gene is TRBD2 (5 bases). Germline CDR1 is SGDLS and CDR2 is YYNGEE. CDR3 size: 17 residues. V gave up 0 bases and J gave up 4 bases, with 17 bases separating them. CDR3 in DNA: TGTGCCAGCAGCGTAGCTGGGGAGCCCACTTATTACAATGAGCAGTTCTTC. It is translated as CASSVAGEPTYYNEQFF.

The chain joins TRBV11-3 to TRBJ2-1, with 10 positions matching TRBD2. J lost 7 bases, V lost 8 bases, and 8 bases had no gene match. CDR1 and CDR2 from the germline V gene are SGHNT and YENEEA. The CDR3 length is 14 residues. The CDR3: CASCLAGARNEQFF. For the CDR3, the DNA is TGTGCCAGCTGTCTAGCGGGGGCCAGGAATGAGCAGTTCTTC.

V gene TRBV11-2 combines with J gene TRBJ2-3; no reliable D call. The V gene's germline CDR1 is SGHAT and CDR2 FQNNGV. The V end was cut by 5 bases, the J end by 1 base, with 10 bases between. The CDR3 runs to 14 residues. The CDR3 loop reads CASSLVARTDTQYF. The DNA of the CDR3 is TGTGCCAGCAGCCTGGTGGCTCGCACAGATACGCAGTATTTT.

The V call is TRBV7-7, the J call TRBJ2-5; TRBD1 agrees at 8 bases. Trimming cost V 5 bases and J 5 bases; bases outside gene matches: 7. This CDR3 spans 14 amino acids. CDR1 SSHAT and CDR2 FNYEAQ come from the germline V gene (reference sequence). The CDR3 is CASSITGGSETQYF. The CDR3 bases are TGTGCCAGCAGCATCACAGGGGGGTCGGAGACCCAGTACTTC.

The V and J genes are TRBV5-4 and TRBJ2-1; TRBD2 matches at 10 bases. The CDR3 has 15 residues. CDR1 is SGHNT and CDR2 is YYREEE in the germline V gene (reference sequence). The junction had 7 bases not matched to a gene; V was cut back by 1 base and J by 9 bases. CDR3 in DNA: TGTGCCAGCAGCTTGCGAGCGGGAGGGCCGGGTGAGCAGTTCTTC. Translation gives CASSLRAGGPGEQFF.